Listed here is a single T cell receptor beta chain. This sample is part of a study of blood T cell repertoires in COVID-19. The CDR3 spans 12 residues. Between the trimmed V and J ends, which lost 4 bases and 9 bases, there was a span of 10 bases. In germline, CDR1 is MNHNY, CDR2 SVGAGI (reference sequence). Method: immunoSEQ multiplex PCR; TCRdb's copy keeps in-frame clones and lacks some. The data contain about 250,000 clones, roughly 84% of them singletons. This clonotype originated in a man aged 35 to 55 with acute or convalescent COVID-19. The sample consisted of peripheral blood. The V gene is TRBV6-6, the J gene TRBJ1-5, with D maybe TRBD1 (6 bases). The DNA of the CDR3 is TGTGCCAGCAGTTCAGGACAGACGCCCCAGCATTTT. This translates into CASSSGQTPQHF.